The T cell receptor beta chain under discussion was sequenced for a study of shared clonotypes between healthy human individuals. Study overall: Per donor, CD8 memory used one plate, CD8 naive used two, CD4 memory used three and CD4 naive used three.

On this clone: As yet, its antigen is unknown.

Libraries were prepared by immunoSEQ multiplex PCR; TCRdb keeps only in-frame clonotypes and omits some of them. The table records 2 million to 2.5 million clones, 95% of them present only once. Study-level points and caveats: What limited the represented genetic and exposure-history diversity was the small number of donors. Compared with clonotypes that all four donors shared, non-shared clonotypes had lower generation probabilities. For sorted subsets, rarefaction showed incomplete sequencing despite large depth.

Germline lookup yields CDR1 SGHNT and CDR2 YYREEE (reference sequence). The V gene end was trimmed by 5 bases and the J gene end by 9 bases; junction bases not matched to a gene: 13. The CDR3 is made up of 16 amino acids. The sample taken for sequencing was naive CD4+ T cells sorted from blood. The subset: CD45RA+ positively selected. This TCR derives from a man in his late teens or twenties in good health. The chain uses TRBV5-4 and TRBJ1-6; 8 positions match TRBD1. The CDR3 DNA reads as TGTGCCAGCAGTCAAACGCAGGGGGCGCAGGGTTCACCCCTCCACTTT. It yields the protein CASSQTQGAQGSPLHF.